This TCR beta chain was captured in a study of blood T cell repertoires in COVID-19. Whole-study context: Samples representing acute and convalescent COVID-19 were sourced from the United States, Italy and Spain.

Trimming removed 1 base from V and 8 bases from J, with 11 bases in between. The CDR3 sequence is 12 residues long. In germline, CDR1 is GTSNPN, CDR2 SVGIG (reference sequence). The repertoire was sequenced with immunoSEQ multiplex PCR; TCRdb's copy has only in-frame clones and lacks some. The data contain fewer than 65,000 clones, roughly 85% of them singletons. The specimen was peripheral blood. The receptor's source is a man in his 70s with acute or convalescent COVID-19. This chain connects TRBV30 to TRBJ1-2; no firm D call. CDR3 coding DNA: TGTGCCTGGAGTGGGGAGGCCACGGGCTACACCTTC. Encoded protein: CAWSGEATGYTF.